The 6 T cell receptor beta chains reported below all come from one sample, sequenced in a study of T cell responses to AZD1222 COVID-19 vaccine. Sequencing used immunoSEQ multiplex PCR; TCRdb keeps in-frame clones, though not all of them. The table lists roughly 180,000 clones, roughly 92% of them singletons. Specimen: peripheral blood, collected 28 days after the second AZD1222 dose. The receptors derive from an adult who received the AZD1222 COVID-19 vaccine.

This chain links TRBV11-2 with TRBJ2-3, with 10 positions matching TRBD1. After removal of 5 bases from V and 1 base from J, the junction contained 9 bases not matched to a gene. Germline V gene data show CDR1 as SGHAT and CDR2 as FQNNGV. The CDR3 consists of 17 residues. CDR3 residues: CASSPRDRGLGTDTQYF. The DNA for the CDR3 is TGTGCCAGCAGCCCCAGGGACAGGGGATTGGGCACAGATACGCAGTATTTT.

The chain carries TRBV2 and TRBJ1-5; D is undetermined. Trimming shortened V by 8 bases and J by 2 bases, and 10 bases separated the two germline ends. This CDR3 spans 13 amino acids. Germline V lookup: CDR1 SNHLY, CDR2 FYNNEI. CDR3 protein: CASGRVGNQPQHF. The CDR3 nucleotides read TGTGCCAGCGGTCGGGTGGGCAATCAGCCCCAGCATTTT. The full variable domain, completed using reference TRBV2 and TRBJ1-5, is EPEVTQTPSHQVTQMGQEVILRCVPISNHLYFYWYRQILGQKVEFLVSFYNNEISEKSEIFDDQFSVERPDGSNFTLKIRSTKLEDSAMYFCASGRVGNQPQHFGDGTRLSIL.

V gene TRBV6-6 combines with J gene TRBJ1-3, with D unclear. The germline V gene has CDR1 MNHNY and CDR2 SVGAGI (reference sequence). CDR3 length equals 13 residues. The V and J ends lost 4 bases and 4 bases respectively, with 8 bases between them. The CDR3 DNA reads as TGTGCCAGCAGTTCGGACCTAGGAAACACCATATATTTT. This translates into CASSSDLGNTIYF.

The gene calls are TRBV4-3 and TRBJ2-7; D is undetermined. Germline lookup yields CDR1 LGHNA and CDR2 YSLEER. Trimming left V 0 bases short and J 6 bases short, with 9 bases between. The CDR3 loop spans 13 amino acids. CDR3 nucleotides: TGCGCCAGCAGCCAAGAACCAGCTACCGAGCAGTACTTC. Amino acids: CASSQEPATEQYF.

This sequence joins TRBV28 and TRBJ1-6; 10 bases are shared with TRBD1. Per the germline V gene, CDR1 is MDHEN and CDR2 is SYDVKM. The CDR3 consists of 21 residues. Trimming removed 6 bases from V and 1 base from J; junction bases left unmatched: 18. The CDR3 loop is CASSPHRDRGPGWSYNSPLHF. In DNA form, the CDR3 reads TGTGCCAGCAGCCCACACCGGGACAGGGGACCCGGGTGGTCCTATAATTCACCCCTCCACTTT.

In DNA form, the CDR3 reads TGTGCCAGCGGAGGGGCCAGGGGGCTAGCCTACGAGCAGTACTTC. It encodes CASGGARGLAYEQYF. This rearrangement joins TRBV6-5 to TRBJ2-7, with 8 bases lining up with TRBD1. CDR1 is MNHEY and CDR2 is SVGAGI in the germline V gene. J was trimmed by 2 bases and V by 8 bases; bases with no gene match: 11. This CDR3 is 15 amino acids long.